This entry is about one TCR beta chain. Its target antigen remains unknown. For sequencing, a NextSeq 550 was employed. The Human TCR Profiling Kit (MiLaboratory) was used to make UMI-labeled 5' RACE TRB cDNA libraries. The full amount of extracted RNA was used for cDNA synthesis, and the full amount of resulting cDNA was used for PCR amplification. Libraries were prepared in parallel with an identical number of PCR cycles. In the source study's methods: MIGEC and MiXCR extracted about 53,000 +/- 10,000 unique UMI-labeled TRB cDNA molecules per library, requiring at least two reads per UMI. On average, each library contained 40,000 +/- 10,000 functional in-frame TRB CDR3 nucleotide clonotypes without stop codons. After downsampling to 5000 UMI-labeled TRB molecules per sample, diversity metrics such as normalized Shannon-Wiener and Chao1 were calculated in VDJtools. For the central five CDR3 residues, VDJtools calculated physicochemical properties weighted by clonotype size, namely interaction energy, strength, volume and Kidera factor 4. TCRdb reprocessed the reads, and each CDR3 protein sequence is entered once, without DNA. The V and J calls reflect TCRdb's pipeline rather than the authors' work. The record for this sample contains about 90,000 distinct CDR3 sequences. The ten largest account for 1.1% of the sample.

The CDR3 goes from the cysteine to the phenylalanine over 14 residues. No DNA is listed. This sample is part of a study of CXCR3-negative and CXCR3-positive naive CD8 T cells (dated by TCRdb to about 2019). Some background on the complete study: Some 130 million TRB reads were obtained in total, roughly 1.5 +/- 0.3 million reads per library. Naive subsets from about five donors and memory cells from 3 donors were included in the TRBV-TRBJ cluster analysis. The diversity and physicochemical repertoire analyses included eleven to twelve donors pooled from two independent experiments. Overall results and qualifications from the work: Freshly isolated PBMCs were used for most assays because CXCR3 expression went down partially after cryopreservation. Comparably high repertoire diversity was found in both naive subsets, whereas much lower repertoire diversity was found in memory CD8+ T cells. Surface CD5, linked to self-reactivity in mice, was comparable between naive subsets; TCR interaction strength was therefore also inferred from TRB CDR3 physicochemical properties. TRBV-TRBJ usage was similar between naive CXCR3-negative and CXCR3-positive cells from the same donor, while memory cells showed distinct patterns. TRB CDR3s from CXCR3-positive naive cells showed higher hydrophobicity (lower Kidera factor 4), lower energy, and higher strength and volume indices than CXCR3-negative naive cells.

Each CD8+ T cell subset was flow-sorted in triplicate, with roughly 330,000 cells per subset placed directly into RLT lysis buffer. To keep memory contaminants out, a stringent definition of naive CD8+ T cells was applied: CD45RO-CCR7+CD27+CD95-. Peripheral blood mononuclear cells were isolated from buffy coats using standard density gradient centrifugation. A FACSAria III was used to flow-sort naive CD8+ T cells into CXCR3-negative and CXCR3-positive populations. An RNeasy Mini Kit was used to extract total RNA from the sorted cells. The receptor comes from a human donor in good health. Some clones in this sample may be carry-over from other donors' samples. The V and J segments used are TRBV12-3 or TRBV12-4 and TRBJ2-7; TCRdb's D gene call, TRBD2, goes unchecked for lack of DNA. The sequencing sample was made of naive CXCR3- CD8+ T cells from blood. In light of the paper, this sample's cell subset or site label describes: CD45RO-CCR7+CD27+CD95- naive CD8+ T cells lacking CXCR3 (TNR3-). The CDR3 region reads CASTYLGGRNEQYF.